This T cell receptor (beta chain) was observed in a study of CXCR3-negative and CXCR3-positive naive CD8 T cells. Study-wide context: For each library, about 1.5 +/- 0.3 million TRB reads were obtained, roughly 130 million in total.

The study's findings and limits: TRBV-TRBJ usage matched between naive CXCR3-negative and CXCR3-positive cells but not between memory cells.

As regards this clonotype: The antigen is unknown.

Researchers prepared the TRB cDNA libraries using 5' RACE with UMI labels. TCRdb reprocessed the 5' RACE reads, with one entry per CDR3 protein and no DNA. There are tens of thousands of distinct CDR3 sequences in the sample, with approximately 4.1% held by the top ten. Germline CDR1 SGHAT, CDR2 FQNNGV. CDR3 length: 13 residues. This receptor was obtained from a human donor in good health. Some clones in this sample may be carry-over from other donors' samples. The chain couples TRBV11-2 to TRBJ1-1. Sequencing was done on a sample of naive CXCR3- CD8+ T cells from blood. Stated subset: CD45RO-CCR7+CD27+CD95- naive CD8+ T cells lacking CXCR3 (TNR3-). CDR3: CAGSLGGRTEAFF. Supplemented by reference TRBV11-2 and TRBJ1-1, the full variable domain reads EAGVAQSPRYKIIEKRQSVAFWCNPISGHATLYWYQQILGQGPKLLIQFQNNGVVDDSQLPKDRFSAERLKGVDSTLKIQPAKLEDSAVYLCAGSLGGRTEAFFGQGTRLTVV.